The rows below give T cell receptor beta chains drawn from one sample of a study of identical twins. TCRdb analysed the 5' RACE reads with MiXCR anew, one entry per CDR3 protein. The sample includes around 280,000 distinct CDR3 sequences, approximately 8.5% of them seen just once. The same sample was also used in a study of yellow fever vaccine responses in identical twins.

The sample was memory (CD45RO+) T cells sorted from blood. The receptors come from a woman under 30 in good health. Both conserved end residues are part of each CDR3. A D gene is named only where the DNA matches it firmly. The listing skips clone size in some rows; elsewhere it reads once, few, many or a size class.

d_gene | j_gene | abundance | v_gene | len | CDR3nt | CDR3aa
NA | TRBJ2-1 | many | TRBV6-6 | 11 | TGTGCCAGCAGGGCCTACAATGAGCAGTTCTTC | CASRAYNEQFF
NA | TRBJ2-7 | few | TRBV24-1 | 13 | TGTGCCACCGGGGGATGGGCCGGGGGCGAGCAGTACTTC | CATGGWAGGEQYF
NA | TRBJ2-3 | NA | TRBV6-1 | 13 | TGTGCCAGCAGTGAACAGAGCACAGATACGCAGTATTTT | CASSEQSTDTQYF
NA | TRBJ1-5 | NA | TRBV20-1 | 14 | TGCAGTGCTAGTGGGAGTTTGGGCAATCAGCCCCAGCATTTT | CSASGSLGNQPQHF
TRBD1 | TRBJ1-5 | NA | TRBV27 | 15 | TGTGCCAGCAGTTTGGACAGGGGGCAGGGTCAGCCCCAGCATTTT | CASSLDRGQGQPQHF
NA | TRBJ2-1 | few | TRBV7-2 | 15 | TGTGCCAGCAGCTTGGACGTAAGCTCCTACAATGAGCAGTTCTTC | CASSLDVSSYNEQFF
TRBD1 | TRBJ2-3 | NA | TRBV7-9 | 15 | TGTGCCAGCAGCTTACGTCGACAGGGGCCAGATACGCAGTATTTT | CASSLRRQGPDTQYF
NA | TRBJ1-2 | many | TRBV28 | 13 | TGTGCCAGCAGTACACGCTTGTTCTATGGCTACACCTTC | CASSTRLFYGYTF
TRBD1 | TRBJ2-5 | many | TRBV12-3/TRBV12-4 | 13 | TGTGCCAGCAGGGACAGGGGAGCAGAGACCCAGTACTTC | CASRDRGAETQYF
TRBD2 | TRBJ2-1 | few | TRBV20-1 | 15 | TGCAGTGCTAGAGGGGGGGGACCATCCTACAATGAGCAGTTCTTC | CSARGGGPSYNEQFF
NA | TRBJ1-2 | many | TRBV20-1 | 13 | TGCAGTGCTCCTAGCGGACAGAATAATGGCTACACCTTC | CSAPSGQNNGYTF
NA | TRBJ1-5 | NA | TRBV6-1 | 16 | TGTGCCAGCAGTGAACAAGGGTGGGGAAGCAATCAGCCCCAGCATTTT | CASSEQGWGSNQPQHF
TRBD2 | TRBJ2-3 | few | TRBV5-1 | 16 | TGCGCCAGCAGCTTCCGGACTAGCGGGAGGAAAGATACGCAGTATTTT | CASSFRTSGRKDTQYF
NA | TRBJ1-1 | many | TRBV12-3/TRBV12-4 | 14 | TGTGCCAGCAGAGAAGAACGAGCGAACACTGAAGCTTTCTTT | CASREERANTEAFF
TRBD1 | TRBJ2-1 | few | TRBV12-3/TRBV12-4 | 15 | TGTGCCAGCAGACCGCCGGGACAGCGACGGGATGAGCAGTTCTTC | CASRPPGQRRDEQFF
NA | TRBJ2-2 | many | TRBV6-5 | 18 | TGTGCCAGCAGTTACTCGGCAGGGCTCGACCCTAGGGCCGGGGAGCTGTTTTTT | CASSYSAGLDPRAGELFF
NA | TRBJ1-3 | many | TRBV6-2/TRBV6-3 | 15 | TGTGCCAGCAGTTACGGGGGGCTGGCTGGAAACACCATATATTTT | CASSYGGLAGNTIYF
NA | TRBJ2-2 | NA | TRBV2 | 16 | TGTGCCAGCAGTGCTGGGCAGGGGTGGGGTACCGGGGAGCTGTTTTTT | CASSAGQGWGTGELFF
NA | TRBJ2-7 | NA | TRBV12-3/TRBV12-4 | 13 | TGTGCCAGCAGTTTAGACCCAAAATACGAGCAGTACTTC | CASSLDPKYEQYF
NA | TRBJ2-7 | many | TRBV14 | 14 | TGTGCCAGCAGGACAACCGGGCCATTGGGCGAGCAGTACTTC | CASRTTGPLGEQYF
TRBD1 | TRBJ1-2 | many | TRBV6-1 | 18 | TGTGCCAGCTGGTCCCGAACTGGACCGGGACAGGGGGCGCGAGGCTACACCTTC | CASWSRTGPGQGARGYTF
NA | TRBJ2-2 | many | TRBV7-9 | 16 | TGTGCCAGCAGACCGACTGCGCGGGCCGACACCGGGGAGCTGTTTTTT | CASRPTARADTGELFF
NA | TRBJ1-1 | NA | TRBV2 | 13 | TGTGCCAGCAAAGAACAGGGGAACACTGAAGCTTTCTTT | CASKEQGNTEAFF
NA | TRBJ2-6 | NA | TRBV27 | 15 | TGTGCCAGCACTTCGACAGCCGCTGGGGCCAACGTCCTGACTTTC | CASTSTAAGANVLTF
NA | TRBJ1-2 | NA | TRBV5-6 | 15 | TGTGCCAGCACCCCCTGGACGACAGGTTTATATGGCTACACCTTC | CASTPWTTGLYGYTF
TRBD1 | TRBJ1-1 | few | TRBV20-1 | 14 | TGCAGTGCTAACCCGGGACAGGAGTTGGTCGGAGCTTTCTTT | CSANPGQELVGAFF
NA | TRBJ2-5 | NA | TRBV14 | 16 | TGTGCCAGCAGCCCCGGGCGCCGGACTGCAAAAGAGACCCAGTACTTC | CASSPGRRTAKETQYF
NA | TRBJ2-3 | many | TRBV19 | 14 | TGTGCCAGTAGTAATTTTCCAGGACCAGATACGCAGTATTTT | CASSNFPGPDTQYF
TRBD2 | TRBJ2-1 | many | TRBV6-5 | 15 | TGTGCCAGCAGTTACGTGGCTAGCGGGAGTGGGGAGCAGTTCTTC | CASSYVASGSGEQFF
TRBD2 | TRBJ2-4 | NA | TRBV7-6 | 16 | TGTGCCAGCAGCTTAGCGCCTAGCGGGAGTGGGGACATTCAGTACTTC | CASSLAPSGSGDIQYF
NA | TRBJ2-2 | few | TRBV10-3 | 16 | TGTGCCATCAGTGGATCGGGCAGCACGAACACCGGGGAGCTGTTTTTT | CAISGSGSTNTGELFF
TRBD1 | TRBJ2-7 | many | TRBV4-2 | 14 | TGTGCCAGCAGCCAAGAGGGGACAGTCTACGAGCAGTACTTC | CASSQEGTVYEQYF
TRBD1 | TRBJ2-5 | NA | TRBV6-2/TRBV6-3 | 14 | TGTGCCAGCAGTTACAGGACAGGAGGAGAGACCCAGTACTTC | CASSYRTGGETQYF
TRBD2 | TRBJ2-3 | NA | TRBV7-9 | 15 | TGTGCCAGCAGCTCGGGACTAGCGGGAGTAGATACGCAGTATTTT | CASSSGLAGVDTQYF
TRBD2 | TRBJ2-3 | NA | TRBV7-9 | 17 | TGTGCCAGCAGCTATCGACTGGGAGCGGGGTTAACAGATACGCAGTATTTT | CASSYRLGAGLTDTQYF
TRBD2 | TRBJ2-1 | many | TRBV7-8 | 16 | TGTGCCAGCAGCTCCGTAACTAGCGGGGGGCGGAGTGAGCAGTTCTTC | CASSSVTSGGRSEQFF
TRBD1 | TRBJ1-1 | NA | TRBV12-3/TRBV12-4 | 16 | TGTGCCAGCAGTTTGGGACAGGGTAATGTCGGGACTGAAGCTTTCTTT | CASSLGQGNVGTEAFF
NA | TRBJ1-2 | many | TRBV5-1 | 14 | TGCGCCAGCACCCACTCGTCGGCGGACTATGGCTACACCTTC | CASTHSSADYGYTF
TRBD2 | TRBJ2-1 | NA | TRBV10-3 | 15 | TGTGCCATCAGTGAGTCGACTAGCGCAAGAAATGAGCAGTTCTTC | CAISESTSARNEQFF
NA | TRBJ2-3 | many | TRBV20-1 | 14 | TGCAGTGCCCCTGCGGGCGGGGCTACAGATACGCAGTATTTT | CSAPAGGATDTQYF
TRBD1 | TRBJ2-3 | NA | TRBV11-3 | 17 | TGTGCCAGCAGCTTTCACTTGACAGGGGATCGCACAGATACGCAGTATTTT | CASSFHLTGDRTDTQYF
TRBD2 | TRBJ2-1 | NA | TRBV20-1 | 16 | TGCAGTGCTAGGGGGTCCGGGACTAGGATAGGAAATGAGCAGTTCTTC | CSARGSGTRIGNEQFF
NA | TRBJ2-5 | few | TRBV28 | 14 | TGTGCCAGCAGTTCCCCTACAGGGTCGGAGACCCAGTACTTC | CASSSPTGSETQYF
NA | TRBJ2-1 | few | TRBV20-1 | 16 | TGCAGTGCTACCCTACCGTTCCGTATATATAACAATGAGCAGTTCTTC | CSATLPFRIYNNEQFF
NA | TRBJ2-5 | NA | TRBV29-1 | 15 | TGCAGCGTTGAAAAGGCCCTCCAGTACCAAGAGACCCAGTACTTC | CSVEKALQYQETQYF
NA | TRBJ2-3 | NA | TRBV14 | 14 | TGTGCCAGCAGCCGACAAAAGGGGCGAGATACGCAGTATTTT | CASSRQKGRDTQYF
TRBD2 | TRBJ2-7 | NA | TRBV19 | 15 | TGTGCCAGTAGTCGTCGGGGGGAGGGCTCCTACGAGCAGTACTTC | CASSRRGEGSYEQYF
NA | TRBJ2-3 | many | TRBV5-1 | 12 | TGTGCCAGCAGCGCCTCCACAGATACGCAGTATTTT | CASSASTDTQYF
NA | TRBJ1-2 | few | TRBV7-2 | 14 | TGTGCCAGCAGCTCTAGGGGTCCTCGCCGGGGCTACACCTTC | CASSSRGPRRGYTF
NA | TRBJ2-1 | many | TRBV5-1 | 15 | TGCGCCAGCAGCCCCGTTGGACAGAGCTACAATGAGCAGTTCTTC | CASSPVGQSYNEQFF
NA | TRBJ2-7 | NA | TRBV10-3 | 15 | TGTGCCATCAGTGATGAGGGGTCGAACTCCTACGAGCAGTACTTC | CAISDEGSNSYEQYF
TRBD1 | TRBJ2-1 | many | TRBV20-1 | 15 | TGCAGTGCTAGAAAACCGGGACAGGGCCACAATGAGCAGTTCTTC | CSARKPGQGHNEQFF
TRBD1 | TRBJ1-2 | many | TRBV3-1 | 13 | TGTGCCAGCAGCCAAAGGACAGGCTATGGCTACACCTTC | CASSQRTGYGYTF
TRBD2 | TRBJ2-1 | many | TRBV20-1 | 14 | TGCAGTGCTAGAGACCTAGCGGGTCCCCATGAGCAGTTCTTC | CSARDLAGPHEQFF
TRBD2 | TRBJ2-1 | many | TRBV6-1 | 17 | TGTGCCAGCAGTGAAGGGACTCGGACTAGCGGACACAATGAGCAGTTCTTC | CASSEGTRTSGHNEQFF